This T cell receptor beta chain was found in a study of blood T cell repertoires in COVID-19. For the study at large: COVID-19 samples, acute and convalescent, were from the United States, Italy and Spain.

With 5 bases removed from V and 0 bases from J, the gap between germline ends came to 5 bases. Germline V gene lookup returns CDR1 MNHEY and CDR2 SMNVEV (reference sequence). The length of the CDR3 is 13 residues. TCRdb's copy holds only in-frame clones and misses some; the assay was immunoSEQ multiplex PCR. This table holds fewer than 350,000 clones, around nine tenths found once. Enrolled during active infection, Seattle patients were then followed longitudinally. The chain couples TRBV27 to TRBJ2-1, with D possibly matching TRBD2 (5 bases). Sequencing was done on a sample of peripheral blood. The receptor was derived from a woman aged 25 to 45 with COVID-19, enrolled during active disease. The CDR3 coding sequence is TGTGCCAGCAGTAGCGGCTCCTACAATGAGCAGTTCTTC. Translating gives CASSSGSYNEQFF.